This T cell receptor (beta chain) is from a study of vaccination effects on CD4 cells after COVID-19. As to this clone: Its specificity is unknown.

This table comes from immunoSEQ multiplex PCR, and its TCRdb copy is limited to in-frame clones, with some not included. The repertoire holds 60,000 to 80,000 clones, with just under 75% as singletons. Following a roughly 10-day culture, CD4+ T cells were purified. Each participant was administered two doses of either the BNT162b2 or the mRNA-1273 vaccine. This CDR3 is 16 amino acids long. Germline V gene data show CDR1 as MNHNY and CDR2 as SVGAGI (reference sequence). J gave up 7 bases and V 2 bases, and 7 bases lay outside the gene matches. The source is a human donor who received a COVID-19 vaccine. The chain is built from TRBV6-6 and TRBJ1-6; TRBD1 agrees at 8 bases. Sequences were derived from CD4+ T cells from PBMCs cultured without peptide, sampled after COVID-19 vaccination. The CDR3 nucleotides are TGTGCCAGCAGTTACGGCCAGGGGGCGAAAAATTCACCCCTCCACTTT. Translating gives CASSYGQGAKNSPLHF.